The rows below give T cell receptor beta chains drawn from one sample of a study of blood T cell repertoires in COVID-19. TCRdb keeps only in-frame clones here, not all; method: immunoSEQ multiplex PCR. The table includes 150,000 to 200,000 clones, around four fifths detected once. Sequences were obtained from peripheral blood. The receptors come from a woman over 75 with acute or convalescent COVID-19. The CDR3 runs from the conserved cysteine through the conserved F or W. Each record gives: CDR3 protein, CDR3 DNA, D gene, clone size, J gene, V gene. The D gene is left open where the match is weak. Part of the rows lack a size; the others show once, few, many or a class for expanded clones.

CDR3aa: CASSVRGESNEAFF; CDR3nt: TGTGCCAGCAGCGTGCGGGGCGAGTCAAATGAAGCTTTCTTT; d_gene: NA; abundance: many; j_gene: TRBJ1-1; v_gene: TRBV7-9
CDR3aa: CASTLKGAAKSNYGYTF; CDR3nt: TGTGCCAGCACCCTAAAAGGGGCGGCAAAGTCTAACTATGGCTACACCTTC; d_gene: NA; abundance: NA; j_gene: TRBJ1-2; v_gene: TRBV21-1
CDR3aa: CASSFPSGDTEAFF; CDR3nt: TGTGCCAGCAGTTTCCCCTCAGGGGACACTGAAGCTTTCTTT; d_gene: NA; abundance: NA; j_gene: TRBJ1-1; v_gene: TRBV5-4
CDR3aa: CASSPTGTGYHEQYF; CDR3nt: TGTGCCAGCAGTCCCACCGGGACAGGGTACCACGAGCAGTACTTC; d_gene: TRBD1; abundance: NA; j_gene: TRBJ2-7; v_gene: TRBV6-5
CDR3aa: CASSLAGLARTNTGELFF; CDR3nt: TGTGCCAGCTCATTGGCTGGACTAGCGCGGACGAACACCGGGGAGCTGTTTTTT; d_gene: TRBD2; abundance: NA; j_gene: TRBJ2-2; v_gene: TRBV18
CDR3aa: CASSQFSGYQPQHF; CDR3nt: TGCGCCAGCAGCCAATTTTCAGGGTATCAGCCCCAGCATTTT; d_gene: NA; abundance: NA; j_gene: TRBJ1-5; v_gene: TRBV4-1
CDR3aa: CASSPGTGRKHEKLFF; CDR3nt: TGTGCCAGCAGCCCGGGGACAGGGAGGAAGCATGAAAAACTGTTTTTT; d_gene: TRBD1; abundance: NA; j_gene: TRBJ1-4; v_gene: TRBV5-6
CDR3aa: CASSKPFGRGFYHEQYF; CDR3nt: TGTGCCAGCAGCAAACCCTTCGGCAGGGGGTTCTACCACGAGCAGTACTTC; d_gene: NA; abundance: NA; j_gene: TRBJ2-7; v_gene: TRBV21-1
CDR3aa: CATSSRDGDTQYF; CDR3nt: TGTGCCACCAGTAGCAGGGATGGGGATACGCAGTATTTT; d_gene: NA; abundance: NA; j_gene: TRBJ2-3; v_gene: TRBV24-1
CDR3aa: CASSWTGTETQYF; CDR3nt: TGTGCCAGCAGTTGGACTGGCACGGAGACCCAGTACTTC; d_gene: NA; abundance: NA; j_gene: TRBJ2-5; v_gene: TRBV12-3/TRBV12-4
CDR3aa: CASSDWTGAQPQHF; CDR3nt: TGTGCCAGCAGTGATTGGACAGGAGCTCAGCCCCAGCATTTT; d_gene: TRBD1; abundance: NA; j_gene: TRBJ1-5; v_gene: TRBV6-1
CDR3aa: CASSTGLAGGDYEQYF; CDR3nt: TGCGCCAGCAGCACCGGACTAGCGGGAGGGGATTACGAGCAGTACTTC; d_gene: TRBD2; abundance: NA; j_gene: TRBJ2-7; v_gene: TRBV5-1
CDR3aa: CARGGTSGRRSYNEQFF; CDR3nt: TGTGCCCGCGGTGGGACTAGCGGGAGGAGGTCCTACAATGAGCAGTTCTTC; d_gene: TRBD2; abundance: NA; j_gene: TRBJ2-1; v_gene: TRBV30
CDR3aa: CASSRTGFARNTEAFF; CDR3nt: TGTGCCAGTAGTAGGACAGGGTTCGCAAGGAACACTGAAGCTTTCTTT; d_gene: TRBD1; abundance: NA; j_gene: TRBJ1-1; v_gene: TRBV19
CDR3aa: CASRLQGGQTYEQYF; CDR3nt: TGCGCCAGCAGATTACAGGGGGGACAAACCTACGAGCAGTACTTC; d_gene: TRBD1; abundance: NA; j_gene: TRBJ2-7; v_gene: TRBV10-2
CDR3aa: CASSAQGTNEKLFF; CDR3nt: TGTGCCAGCAGCGCACAGGGAACTAATGAAAAACTGTTTTTT; d_gene: NA; abundance: NA; j_gene: TRBJ1-4; v_gene: TRBV9
CDR3aa: CASSLVGQGTGELFF; CDR3nt: TGTGCCAGCAGCTTAGTGGGGCAGGGCACCGGGGAGCTGTTTTTT; d_gene: NA; abundance: NA; j_gene: TRBJ2-2; v_gene: TRBV7-6
CDR3aa: CASSSAPTERGLNTEAFF; CDR3nt: TGTGCCAGCAGCTCCGCACCGACAGAACGTGGCTTGAACACTGAAGCTTTCTTT; d_gene: NA; abundance: NA; j_gene: TRBJ1-1; v_gene: TRBV7-9
CDR3aa: CASSPGLGTDTQYF; CDR3nt: TGTGCCAGCAGCCCCGGACTCGGCACAGATACGCAGTATTTT; d_gene: NA; abundance: NA; j_gene: TRBJ2-3; v_gene: TRBV6-5
CDR3aa: CASSYRVTQYF; CDR3nt: TGTGCCAGCAGCTACAGAGTTACGCAGTATTTT; d_gene: NA; abundance: NA; j_gene: TRBJ2-3; v_gene: TRBV11-2
CDR3aa: CATSSPSGQGNRKAFF; CDR3nt: TGTGCCACCAGCAGCCCTTCAGGACAGGGAAATCGTAAAGCTTTCTTT; d_gene: TRBD1; abundance: NA; j_gene: TRBJ1-1; v_gene: TRBV15
CDR3aa: CASSLAGSYEQYF; CDR3nt: TGTGCCAGCAGCTTAGCAGGTTCCTACGAGCAGTACTTC; d_gene: NA; abundance: few; j_gene: TRBJ2-7; v_gene: TRBV5-6
CDR3aa: CASSHRATGELFF; CDR3nt: TGTGCCAGTAGTCACAGGGCCACCGGGGAGCTGTTTTTT; d_gene: NA; abundance: few; j_gene: TRBJ2-2; v_gene: TRBV19
CDR3aa: CAISKGQGGNAEAFF; CDR3nt: TGTGCCATCAGTAAAGGACAGGGTGGAAACGCTGAAGCTTTCTTT; d_gene: TRBD1; abundance: NA; j_gene: TRBJ1-1; v_gene: TRBV10-3
CDR3aa: CASSKTHSNQPQHF; CDR3nt: TGTGCCAGCAGTAAGACACATAGCAATCAGCCCCAGCATTTT; d_gene: NA; abundance: NA; j_gene: TRBJ1-5; v_gene: TRBV6-5
CDR3aa: CASSWDRAGELFF; CDR3nt: TGTGCCAGCAGCTGGGACAGGGCCGGGGAGCTGTTTTTT; d_gene: TRBD1; abundance: NA; j_gene: TRBJ2-2; v_gene: TRBV13
CDR3aa: CASSLRDGRPYNEQFF; CDR3nt: TGTGCCAGCAGTTTAAGGGACGGGAGGCCATACAATGAGCAGTTCTTC; d_gene: TRBD2; abundance: NA; j_gene: TRBJ2-1; v_gene: TRBV27
CDR3aa: CSGRQGGTGELFF; CDR3nt: TGCAGCGGACGACAGGGGGGCACCGGGGAGCTGTTTTTT; d_gene: TRBD1; abundance: once; j_gene: TRBJ2-2; v_gene: TRBV29-1
CDR3aa: CASSVGTEEETQYF; CDR3nt: TGTGCCAGCAGCGTAGGGACGGAGGAAGAGACCCAGTACTTC; d_gene: NA; abundance: NA; j_gene: TRBJ2-5; v_gene: TRBV9
CDR3aa: CASSPDGGKGYGYTF; CDR3nt: TGTGCCAGCAGCCCGGATGGAGGAAAGGGCTATGGCTACACCTTC; d_gene: NA; abundance: many; j_gene: TRBJ1-2; v_gene: TRBV5-5
CDR3aa: CASSTEQGFHEQYF; CDR3nt: TGTGCCAGTAGTACAGAACAGGGGTTCCACGAGCAGTACTTC; d_gene: TRBD1; abundance: NA; j_gene: TRBJ2-7; v_gene: TRBV19
CDR3aa: CASSSGVWGEKLFF; CDR3nt: TGTGCCAGCAGCTCAGGGGTGTGGGGTGAAAAACTGTTTTTT; d_gene: NA; abundance: NA; j_gene: TRBJ1-4; v_gene: TRBV27
CDR3aa: CASSLDGGSFYEQYF; CDR3nt: TGCGCCAGCAGCTTGGACGGCGGGAGTTTTTACGAGCAGTACTTC; d_gene: TRBD2; abundance: once; j_gene: TRBJ2-7; v_gene: TRBV5-1
CDR3aa: CASSTALGQGRGYGYTF; CDR3nt: TGTGCCAGTAGTACCGCCCTCGGACAGGGGCGAGGCTATGGCTACACCTTC; d_gene: TRBD1; abundance: once; j_gene: TRBJ1-2; v_gene: TRBV19
CDR3aa: CASSATGTPKTEAFF; CDR3nt: TGTGCCAGCAGCGCGACCGGGACACCGAAAACTGAAGCTTTCTTT; d_gene: NA; abundance: NA; j_gene: TRBJ1-1; v_gene: TRBV5-5
CDR3aa: CASSPPSGANVLTF; CDR3nt: TGTGCCAGCTCACCACCCTCGGGGGCCAACGTCCTGACTTTC; d_gene: NA; abundance: NA; j_gene: TRBJ2-6; v_gene: TRBV18
CDR3aa: CASSLGLAAASTDTQYF; CDR3nt: TGTGCCAGCAGTCTCGGACTAGCGGCGGCTAGCACAGATACGCAGTATTTT; d_gene: TRBD2; abundance: NA; j_gene: TRBJ2-3; v_gene: TRBV7-3
CDR3aa: CASSGQGHGYTF; CDR3nt: TGTGCCAGCAGCGGACAGGGTCATGGCTACACCTTC; d_gene: TRBD1; abundance: NA; j_gene: TRBJ1-2; v_gene: TRBV3-1/TRBV3-2
CDR3aa: CASSYGSGTANSPLHF; CDR3nt: TGTGCCAGCAGTTACGGTTCCGGGACAGCTAATTCACCCCTCCACTTT; d_gene: TRBD1; abundance: once; j_gene: TRBJ1-6; v_gene: TRBV6-5
CDR3aa: CASSQGRGIPYEQYF; CDR3nt: TGTGCCAGCAGCCAAGGAAGAGGGATCCCCTACGAGCAGTACTTC; d_gene: NA; abundance: NA; j_gene: TRBJ2-7; v_gene: TRBV4-2
CDR3aa: CSVRPIKLYGYTF; CDR3nt: TGCAGCGTTCGTCCTATAAAGCTCTATGGCTACACCTTC; d_gene: NA; abundance: NA; j_gene: TRBJ1-2; v_gene: TRBV29-1
CDR3aa: CASSFWSSGTGNGDTQYF; CDR3nt: TGTGCCAGCAGCTTTTGGTCCTCCGGGACAGGGAACGGAGATACGCAGTATTTT; d_gene: TRBD1; abundance: NA; j_gene: TRBJ2-3; v_gene: TRBV7-2
CDR3aa: CASSPRGGETEAFF; CDR3nt: TGTGCCAGCAGCCCACGGGGAGGGGAGACTGAAGCTTTCTTT; d_gene: NA; abundance: NA; j_gene: TRBJ1-1; v_gene: TRBV7-9
CDR3aa: CASSPLGTEFTDTQYF; CDR3nt: TGTGCCAGCTCACCCCTCGGGACAGAGTTCACAGATACGCAGTATTTT; d_gene: TRBD1; abundance: NA; j_gene: TRBJ2-3; v_gene: TRBV18
CDR3aa: CASSVEGARDSQETQYF; CDR3nt: TGTGCCAGCAGCGTAGAGGGGGCCCGGGACAGCCAAGAGACCCAGTACTTC; d_gene: TRBD1; abundance: NA; j_gene: TRBJ2-5; v_gene: TRBV9